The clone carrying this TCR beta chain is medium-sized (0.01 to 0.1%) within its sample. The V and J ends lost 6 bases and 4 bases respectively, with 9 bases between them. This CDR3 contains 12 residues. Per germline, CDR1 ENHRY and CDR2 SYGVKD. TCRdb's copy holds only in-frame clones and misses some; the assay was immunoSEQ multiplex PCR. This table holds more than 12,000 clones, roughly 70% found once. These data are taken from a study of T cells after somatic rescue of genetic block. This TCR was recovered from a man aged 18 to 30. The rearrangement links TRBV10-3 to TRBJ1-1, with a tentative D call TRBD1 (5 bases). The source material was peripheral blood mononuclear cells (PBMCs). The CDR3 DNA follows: TGTGCCATCAGGGGGCAGGGCACTGAAGCTTTCTTT. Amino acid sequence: CAIRGQGTEAFF.